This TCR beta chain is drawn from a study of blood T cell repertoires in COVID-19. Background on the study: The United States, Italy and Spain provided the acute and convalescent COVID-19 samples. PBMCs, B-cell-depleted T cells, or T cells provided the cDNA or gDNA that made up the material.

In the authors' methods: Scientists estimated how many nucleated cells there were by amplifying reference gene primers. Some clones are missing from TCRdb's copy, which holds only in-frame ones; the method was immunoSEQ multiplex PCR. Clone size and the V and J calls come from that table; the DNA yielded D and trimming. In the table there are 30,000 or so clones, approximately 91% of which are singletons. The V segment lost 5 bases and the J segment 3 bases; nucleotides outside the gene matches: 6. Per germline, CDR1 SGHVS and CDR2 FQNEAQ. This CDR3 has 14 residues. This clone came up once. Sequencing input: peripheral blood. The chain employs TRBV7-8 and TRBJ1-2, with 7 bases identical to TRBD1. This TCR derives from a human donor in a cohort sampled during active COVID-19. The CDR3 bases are TGTGCCAGCAGCCCCGCAGGGGGAGACTATGGCTACACCTTC. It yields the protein CASSPAGGDYGYTF.